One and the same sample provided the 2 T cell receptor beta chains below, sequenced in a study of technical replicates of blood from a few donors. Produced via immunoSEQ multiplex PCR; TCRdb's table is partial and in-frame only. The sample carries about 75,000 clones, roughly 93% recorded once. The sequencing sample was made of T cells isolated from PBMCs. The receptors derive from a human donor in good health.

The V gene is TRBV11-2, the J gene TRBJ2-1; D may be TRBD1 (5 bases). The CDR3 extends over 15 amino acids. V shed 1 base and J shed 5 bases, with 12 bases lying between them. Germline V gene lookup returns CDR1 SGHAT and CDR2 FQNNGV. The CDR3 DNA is TGTGCCAGCAGCTTAGCCCATGGGGCACACAATGAGCAGTTCTTC. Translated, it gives CASSLAHGAHNEQFF.

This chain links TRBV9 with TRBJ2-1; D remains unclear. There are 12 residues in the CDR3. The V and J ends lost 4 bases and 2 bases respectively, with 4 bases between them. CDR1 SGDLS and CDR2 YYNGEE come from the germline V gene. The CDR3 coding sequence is TGTGCCAGCAGCCTAACCTACAATGAGCAGTTCTTC. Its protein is CASSLTYNEQFF.